The present entry profiles one T cell receptor beta chain with its context. Its antigen is not identified. The data belong to a study of cytotoxic CD8 clonotypes in ibrutinib-treated CLL. In the study overall: The patient breakdown showed more than nine relapsed/refractory and about 16 treatment-naive cases, with some 18 IGHV unmutated. Samples averaged about 260,000 productive templates and around 91,000 productive rearrangements. Whole-study findings and limits: Sustained-remission and progressing patients had unequal sampling times. Patients showed higher baseline clonality than age-matched healthy donors, and it tracked circulating CD8+ T-cell counts.

CDR3 length equals 17 residues. Germline V gives CDR1 SGHRS, CDR2 YFSETQ. The trim removed 4 bases at V and 3 bases at J, leaving 6 bases unmatched. The table came from immunoSEQ multiplex PCR; TCRdb's copy has only in-frame clones and leaves some out. Found here are hundreds of thousands of clones, 67% of them singletons; the top ten hold around 6.5%. This receptor was obtained from a human donor with chronic lymphocytic leukemia. The material was PBMCs, obtained after 36 months of ibrutinib treatment. The chain links TRBV5-1 to TRBJ2-1, with 14 nucleotides matching TRBD2. The CDR3 coding sequence is TGCGCCAGCAGCCTACGGACTAGCGGGGGGATCTACAATGAGCAGTTCTTC. Residues: CASSLRTSGGIYNEQFF.